Listed below are T cell receptor beta chains from one sample, sequenced in a study of T cell changes during pregnancy in multiple sclerosis. Sequenced by immunoSEQ multiplex PCR; TCRdb stores in-frame clones only, minus some. The table includes around 100,000 clones, 75% to 95% detected once. The specimen was peripheral blood, collected in the second trimester of pregnancy. The receptors originated from a female donor with multiple sclerosis, enrolled in a pregnancy study. Both conserved end residues are part of each CDR3. D genes are given only for firm matches. Size is omitted from some rows. Given values are once, few, many or a class for expanded clones.

V gene,clone size,D gene,J gene,CDR3 protein,CDR3 DNA
TRBV7-2,.,TRBD1,TRBJ1-3,CASSLLPGQGSNTIYF,TGTGCCAGCAGCTTATTACCGGGACAGGGGAGCAACACCATATATTTT
TRBV27,.,TRBD2,TRBJ2-1,CASSRQTSGRSYNEQFF,TGTGCCAGCAGTCGACAGACTAGCGGGAGATCCTACAATGAGCAGTTCTTC
TRBV6-6,.,TRBD2,TRBJ2-7,CASSYSSGSPYEQYF,TGTGCCAGCAGTTACTCGAGCGGGAGTCCCTACGAGCAGTACTTC
TRBV19,.,.,TRBJ1-5,CASSIVIGVYSNQPQHF,TGTGCCAGTAGTATAGTAATAGGGGTTTATAGCAATCAGCCCCAGCATTTT
TRBV6-6,.,TRBD1,TRBJ2-1,CASRTGQGLHEQFF,TGTGCCAGCAGAACGGGACAGGGGTTACATGAGCAGTTCTTC
TRBV30,.,.,TRBJ2-5,CAWSVLIQETQYF,TGTGCCTGGAGTGTACTTATTCAAGAGACCCAGTACTTC
TRBV6-1,.,.,TRBJ2-3,CASSEVAADTQYF,TGTGCCAGCAGTGAGGTCGCGGCAGATACGCAGTATTTT
TRBV5-1,.,.,TRBJ2-1,CASSSSTGTYNEQFF,TGCGCCAGCAGCTCATCAACAGGCACCTACAATGAGCAGTTCTTC
TRBV5-1,.,TRBD2,TRBJ2-3,CASSRAGGTSDTQYF,TGCGCCAGCAGTCGAGCGGGAGGGACTTCGGATACGCAGTATTTT
TRBV28,.,.,TRBJ1-2,CASSPGLVGYTF,TGTGCCAGCAGTCCGGGACTGGTTGGCTACACCTTT
TRBV5-4,.,TRBD1,TRBJ1-1,CASSSRQGAFRDTEAFF,TGTGCCAGCAGCTCCCGACAGGGGGCCTTTCGCGACACTGAAGCTTTCTTT
TRBV18,.,TRBD2,TRBJ2-1,CASSASSRLADYNEQFF,TGTGCCAGCTCGGCCTCTTCCCGACTAGCGGATTACAATGAGCAGTTCTTC
TRBV9,.,TRBD2,TRBJ2-1,CASSVAPGRRSSGRARNNEQFF,TGTGCCAGCAGCGTAGCTCCCGGAAGGCGTTCTAGCGGGAGGGCCAGAAACAATGAGCAGTTCTTC
TRBV5-6,.,TRBD2,TRBJ2-1,CASSFGASGKNEQFF,TGTGCCAGCAGCTTTGGGGCTAGCGGGAAGAATGAGCAGTTCTTC
TRBV16,many,TRBD1,TRBJ1-1,CASSRQGLLSNTEAFF,TGTGCCAGCAGCCGACAGGGTCTATTGTCGAACACTGAAGCTTTCTTT
TRBV5-1,once,TRBD1,TRBJ2-7,CASSISDRGYEQYF,TGCGCCAGCAGCATCTCGGACAGGGGTTACGAGCAGTACTTC
TRBV5-1,.,.,TRBJ1-2,CASSLFDRDTHGYTF,TGCGCCAGCAGCTTGTTTGACCGGGACACCCATGGCTACACCTTC
TRBV30,.,TRBD2,TRBJ2-7,CAWTSGRDYEQYF,TGTGCCTGGACTAGCGGGAGGGATTACGAGCAGTACTTC
TRBV11-2,.,TRBD2,TRBJ2-1,CASSLSGTTNEQFF,TGTGCCAGCAGCTTGTCCGGGACTACGAATGAGCAGTTCTTC
TRBV28,.,TRBD2,TRBJ2-1,CASSSRGTSGSSSYNEQFF,TGTGCCAGCAGTTCCCGGGGGACTAGCGGGTCTAGCTCCTACAATGAGCAGTTCTTC
TRBV6-6,.,.,TRBJ2-2,CASSYNRVLTGELFF,TGTGCCAGCAGTTACAACAGGGTTCTCACCGGGGAGCTGTTTTTT
TRBV5-6,.,.,TRBJ2-3,CASSLWHGTDTQYF,TGTGCCAGCAGCTTGTGGCATGGCACAGATACGCAGTATTTT
TRBV19,.,.,TRBJ2-1,CASTPGSSYNEQFF,TGTGCCAGTACCCCTGGGAGCTCCTACAATGAGCAGTTCTTC
TRBV4-1,.,TRBD2,TRBJ2-7,CASSPGLAGVWSYEQYF,TGCGCCAGCAGCCCGGGACTAGCGGGAGTGTGGTCCTACGAGCAGTACTTC
TRBV7-8,.,TRBD2,TRBJ2-7,CASRGSLAGKNYEQYF,TGTGCCAGCAGGGGATCGCTAGCGGGAAAAAACTACGAGCAGTACTTC
TRBV5-1,.,TRBD2,TRBJ2-3,CASGMTSGSTDTQYF,TGCGCCAGCGGGATGACTAGCGGTAGCACAGATACGCAGTATTTT
TRBV5-5,.,.,TRBJ2-5,CASSSDGNQETQYF,TGTGCCAGCAGCTCGGACGGGAACCAAGAGACCCAGTACTTC
TRBV5-5,.,TRBD1,TRBJ2-3,CASSLVLGGQGTDTQYF,TGTGCCAGCAGCTTGGTACTGGGCGGACAGGGCACAGATACGCAGTATTTT
TRBV28,.,.,TRBJ1-5,CASSSSQGRNQPQHF,TGTGCCAGCAGCTCCAGTCAGGGCCGTAATCAGCCCCAGCATTTT
TRBV29-1,.,.,TRBJ1-1,CSVVGRGEAFF,TGCAGCGTTGTGGGGAGGGGTGAAGCTTTCTTT
TRBV5-1,once,.,TRBJ2-1,CASSSPQDSYNEQFF,TGCGCCAGCAGCTCCCCTCAGGACAGTTACAATGAGCAGTTCTTC
TRBV7-9,.,.,TRBJ2-3,CASSLLLDTQYF,TGTGCCAGCAGCTTACTTTTGGATACGCAGTATTTT
TRBV5-8,.,.,TRBJ1-5,CASSSGTWSNQPQHF,TGTGCCAGCAGCTCGGGGACATGGAGCAATCAGCCCCAGCATTTT
TRBV5-6,.,.,TRBJ1-6,CASSLQMKGPLHF,TGTGCCAGCAGCTTGCAAATGAAGGGGCCCCTCCACTTT
TRBV11-2,.,.,TRBJ2-1,CASSPLTGRGNEQFF,TGTGCCAGCAGCCCCCTAACGGGGAGAGGGAATGAGCAGTTCTTC
TRBV27,.,.,TRBJ2-7,CASRPHPPSWIEQYF,TGTGCCAGCAGACCCCACCCCCCTAGTTGGATCGAGCAGTACTTC
TRBV6-6,.,.,TRBJ1-1,CASSYSPAWEDTEAFF,TGTGCCAGCAGTTACTCTCCGGCCTGGGAGGACACTGAAGCTTTCTTT
TRBV5-4,.,TRBD1,TRBJ2-5,CASSLPDREETQYF,TGTGCCAGCAGCCTGCCAGACAGGGAAGAGACCCAGTACTTC
TRBV27,.,.,TRBJ2-1,CASSLLAGRYNEQFF,TGTGCCAGCAGTTTACTCGCGGGACGTTACAATGAGCAGTTCTTC
TRBV28,.,.,TRBJ2-1,CASSAQGIDEQFF,TGTGCCAGCAGTGCCCAGGGTATTGATGAGCAGTTCTTC
TRBV25-1,once,.,TRBJ2-7,CASQPWGQGTYEQYF,TGTGCCAGCCAACCGTGGGGGCAGGGCACCTACGAGCAGTACTTC
TRBV7-8,.,.,TRBJ2-5,CASSLRPAGRQETQYF,TGTGCCAGCAGCTTACGGCCAGCAGGTCGCCAAGAGACCCAGTACTTC
TRBV7-2,.,TRBD1,TRBJ2-7,CASSPRGQAREQYF,TGTGCCAGCAGCCCACGAGGACAGGCAAGGGAGCAGTACTTC
TRBV2,.,.,TRBJ1-4,CASSYDGNNEKLFF,TGTGCCAGCAGTTATGACGGGAATAATGAAAAACTGTTTTTT
TRBV10-2,.,TRBD1,TRBJ2-3,CASSETGTGGIDTQYF,TGCGCCAGCAGTGAGACGGGGACAGGGGGCATAGATACGCAGTATTTT
TRBV7-9,.,.,TRBJ1-4,CASSLGRRGDEKLFF,TGTGCCAGCAGCTTAGGTCGGAGGGGCGATGAAAAACTGTTTTTT
TRBV28,.,TRBD1,TRBJ2-1,CASSPGDREQFF,TGTGCCAGCAGCCCCGGGGACAGGGAGCAGTTCTTC
TRBV5-1,.,.,TRBJ2-1,CATSSRFGNNEQFF,TGCGCCACCAGCAGCCGTTTCGGGAACAATGAGCAGTTCTTC
TRBV9,.,.,TRBJ2-1,CASSATGGMGNEQFF,TGTGCCAGCAGCGCAACAGGCGGCATGGGTAATGAGCAGTTCTTC